Below, 21 T cell receptor beta chains from the same sample are listed, as sequenced in a study of blood T cell repertoires in COVID-19. The protocol was immunoSEQ multiplex PCR, while the TCRdb copy is restricted to in-frame clones and leaves out a portion. This table holds under 200,000 clones, approximately 86% found once. Sequencing used peripheral blood. These receptors were taken from a man in his 60s with acute or convalescent COVID-19.

This clone has only a few counts. This chain joins TRBV6-5 and TRBJ2-1; 10 positions agree with TRBD2. V trimming: 7 bases; J trimming: 8 bases; junction bases outside the gene matches: 8. This CDR3 is built from 14 residues. Germline V CDR1 and CDR2: MNHEY, SVGAGI. CDR3 residues: CASNPGLASDEQFF. For the CDR3, the DNA is TGTGCCAGCAATCCGGGACTAGCGTCCGATGAGCAGTTCTTC.

The rearrangement links TRBV9 to TRBJ1-1; D may be TRBD1 (6 bases). The CDR3 contains 16 residues. Germline CDR1 SGDLS, CDR2 YYNGEE. The ends were cut back, 3 bases at V and 4 bases at J, with 19 bases in the middle. For the CDR3, the DNA is TGTGCCAGCAGCGCCCAGCAGGGGCTGGGGACCACTGAAGCTTTCTTT. This encodes CASSAQQGLGTTEAFF.

V gene TRBV7-8 combines with J gene TRBJ1-1, with D tentatively TRBD1 (5 bases). CDR3 length equals 12 residues. Germline V gives CDR1 SGHVS, CDR2 FQNEAQ. V was cut by 1 base and J by 7 bases, with 7 bases left in between. In nucleotides, the CDR3 is TGTGCCAGCAGCTTAGGTCAGGGTGAAGCTTTCTTT. The encoded protein is CASSLGQGEAFF.

A single count supports this clone. The chain has TRBV4-1 and TRBJ2-1; the D gene is possibly TRBD2 (6 bases). The germline V gene has CDR1 MGHRA and CDR2 YSYEKL. The CDR3 has 16 residues. V was clipped by 3 bases and J by 6 bases, with 18 bases between them. The CDR3, as DNA: TGCGCCAGCAGCCAGGTTATTGAGCGGGCTTTCAATGAGCAGTTCTTC. This sequence encodes CASSQVIERAFNEQFF.

The chain has TRBV28 and TRBJ1-2; maybe TRBD1 (5 bases). The CDR3 spans 16 residues. CDR1 is MDHEN and CDR2 is SYDVKM in the germline V gene. Between the trimmed V and J ends, which lost 0 bases and 4 bases, there was a span of 15 bases. The CDR3 DNA is TGTGCCAGCAGTTTATGGCGACAGAGCCTCGCCTATGGCTACACCTTC. Residues: CASSLWRQSLAYGYTF.

This rearrangement joins TRBV11-2 to TRBJ2-3, with 8 bases lining up with TRBD2. The CDR3 consists of 15 residues. The V gene end was trimmed by 5 bases and the J gene end by 6 bases; junction bases not matched to a gene: 10. CDR1 and CDR2 (germline): SGHAT, FQNNGV. CDR3 residues: CASSDSGEGKDTQYF. For the CDR3, the DNA is TGTGCCAGCAGCGATAGCGGGGAGGGGAAGGATACGCAGTATTTT.

The J gene is TRBJ1-2, the V gene TRBV6-5, with TRBD1 as a possible D gene (5 bases). CDR1 and CDR2 (germline): MNHEY, SVGAGI. Trimming shortened V by 7 bases and J by 6 bases, and 15 bases separated the two germline ends. The CDR3 loop spans 13 amino acids. The CDR3, as DNA: TGTGCCAGCATGGCGGGGGTTGTTCATGGCTACACCTTC. Protein: CASMAGVVHGYTF.

This CDR3 is CASSEPGLAGGSLSYEQYF. The DNA of the CDR3 is TGTGCCAGCAGCGAACCGGGACTAGCGGGAGGCTCACTCTCCTACGAGCAGTACTTC. This sequence joins TRBV11-2 and TRBJ2-7; the match to TRBD2 covers 15 bases. The CDR3 extends over 19 amino acids. Germline-derived CDR1 and CDR2 are SGHAT and FQNNGV. V lost 5 bases, J lost 0 bases, and 11 bases stayed unmatched.

V gene TRBV30 combines with J gene TRBJ1-5; 7 nucleotides line up with TRBD1. V was pared by 1 base and J by 2 bases, with 5 bases of the junction left unmatched. The CDR3 loop spans 15 amino acids. Looked up from germline, CDR1 is GTSNPN and CDR2 is SVGIG (reference sequence). CDR3 residues: CAWSGQTGGNQPQHF. In DNA form, the CDR3 reads TGTGCCTGGAGTGGCCAAACAGGGGGCAATCAGCCCCAGCATTTT.

The chain carries TRBV7-3 and TRBJ1-2; D unresolved. The CDR3 has 13 residues. Germline V lookup: CDR1 SGHTA, CDR2 FQGTGA. V lost 2 bases and J lost 7, with 11 bases in between. CDR3 loop: CASSLSESGGYTF. The CDR3 DNA reads TGTGCCAGCAGCTTATCGGAGTCGGGTGGCTACACCTTC.

The sample holds one count of this clone. The chain joins TRBV5-1 to TRBJ2-2; 7 nucleotides align to TRBD2. There are 15 residues in the CDR3. Germline V gives CDR1 SGHRS, CDR2 YFSETQ. The trim removed 4 bases at V and 0 bases at J, leaving 3 bases unmatched. The CDR3 loop reads CASSPSGTNTGELFF. As DNA, the CDR3 is TGCGCCAGCAGCCCTAGCGGAACGAACACCGGGGAGCTGTTTTTT.

The chain carries TRBV7-3 and TRBJ2-2, with 11 bases aligning to TRBD2. V was pared by 5 bases and J by 0 bases, with 2 bases of the junction left unmatched. The CDR3 length is 16 residues. The germline gives CDR1 SGHTA, CDR2 FQGTGA. The CDR3 coding sequence is TGTGCCAGCAGCAAGGGACTAGCGGCGAACACCGGGGAGCTGTTTTTT. Translated, it gives CASSKGLAANTGELFF.

The chain's CDR3 is CASSEDRGNQPQHF. The DNA for the CDR3 is TGTGCCAGCAGTGAGGACAGGGGAAATCAGCCCCAGCATTTT. The chain carries TRBV2 and TRBJ1-5, with 9 nucleotides matching TRBD1. V trimming: 3 bases; J trimming: 4 bases; junction bases outside the gene matches: 1. This CDR3 has 14 residues. The germline V gene encodes CDR1 SNHLY and CDR2 FYNNEI.

The chain is built from TRBV3-1 (or the pseudogene TRBV3-2) and TRBJ2-7; D is unclear. Trimming removed 0 bases from V and 1 base from J, with 7 bases in between. Germline-derived CDR1 and CDR2 are LGHDT and YNNKEL (reference sequence). The CDR3 runs 14 residues. The CDR3 nucleotides read TGTGCCAGCAGCCAAGACCCCCTTTCCTACGAGCAGTACTTC. It translates to CASSQDPLSYEQYF.

In this sample, this clone turned up once. This chain links TRBV28 with TRBJ1-4, with 7 positions matching TRBD1. The germline V gene encodes CDR1 MDHEN and CDR2 SYDVKM. This CDR3 region has 13 residues. The V segment lost 2 bases and the J segment 12 bases; nucleotides outside the gene matches: 6. The CDR3 nucleotides read TGTGCCAGCAGTTTAAGGGGGCCGGGCCAACTGTTTTTT. Translated, it gives CASSLRGPGQLFF. Supplemented by reference TRBV28 and TRBJ1-4, the full variable domain reads DVKVTQSSRYLVKRTGEKVFLECVQDMDHENMFWYRQDPGLGLRLIYFSYDVKMKEKGDIPEGYSVSREKKERFSLILESASTNQTSMYLCASSLRGPGQLFFGSGTQLSVL.

As concerns this clone: Other DNA sequences in the same sample also yield this CDR3. This sequence joins TRBV5-1 and TRBJ1-2; 8 bases match TRBD1. The CDR3 covers 14 residues. The trim removed 2 bases at V and 8 bases at J, leaving 8 bases unmatched. The V gene's germline CDR1 is SGHRS and CDR2 YFSETQ. The CDR3: CASSFGQGGEGYTF. CDR3 in DNA: TGCGCCAGCAGCTTTGGACAGGGTGGGGAAGGCTACACCTTC. Combining the CDR3 with reference TRBV5-1 and TRBJ1-2 gives the whole variable domain KAGVTQTPRYLIKTRGQQVTLSCSPISGHRSVSWYQQTPGQGLQFLFEYFSETQRNKGNFPGRFSGRQFSNSRSEMNVSTLELGDSALYLCASSFGQGGEGYTFGSGTRLTVV.

The V call is TRBV20-1, the J call TRBJ2-7; TRBD2 agrees at 8 bases. Germline V gene data show CDR1 as DFQATT and CDR2 as SNEGSKA (reference sequence). The CDR3 is 10 residues long. The CDR3 loop is CSGGVYEQYF. The CDR3 nucleotides read TGCAGCGGGGGGGTTTACGAGCAGTACTTC.

This chain connects TRBV6-5 to TRBJ2-1, with D unclear. The V and J ends lost 8 bases and 0 bases respectively, with 8 bases between them. CDR1 and CDR2 (germline): MNHEY, SVGAGI. The CDR3 is 13 residues long. The CDR3, as DNA: TGTGCCAGCCTCCTGCGCTCCTACAATGAGCAGTTCTTC. Its translation is CASLLRSYNEQFF.

The rearrangement links TRBV29-1 to TRBJ2-3; TRBD1 matches 10 bases. V lost 8 bases and J lost 6; bases outside the gene matches: 11. Germline V CDR1 and CDR2: SQVTM, ANQGSEA. The CDR3 sequence is 14 residues long. CDR3 in DNA: TGCAGCTTTCGACAGGGGGCGCTTCGGGATACGCAGTATTTT. Protein product: CSFRQGALRDTQYF.

This clone appeared a few times. The V call is TRBV5-1, the J call TRBJ2-1; a possible D gene is TRBD1 (6 bases). This CDR3 is 14 amino acids long. CDR1 is SGHRS, CDR2 YFSETQ, per germline. The ends were cut back, 4 bases at V and 4 bases at J, with 12 bases in the middle. The CDR3 DNA reads TGCGCCAGCAGCACCCAGACAGGATACAATGAGCAGTTCTTC. The encoded protein is CASSTQTGYNEQFF.

V usage is TRBV10-3 and J usage is TRBJ1-1; no clear D gene. This CDR3 comprises 17 residues. V was cut by 2 bases and J by 1 base, with 17 bases left in between. CDR1 and CDR2 from the germline V gene are ENHRY and SYGVKD. CDR3 loop: CAISEKRMGSSNTEAFF. CDR3 nucleotide sequence: TGTGCCATCAGTGAGAAGCGGATGGGTTCGTCGAACACTGAAGCTTTCTTT.